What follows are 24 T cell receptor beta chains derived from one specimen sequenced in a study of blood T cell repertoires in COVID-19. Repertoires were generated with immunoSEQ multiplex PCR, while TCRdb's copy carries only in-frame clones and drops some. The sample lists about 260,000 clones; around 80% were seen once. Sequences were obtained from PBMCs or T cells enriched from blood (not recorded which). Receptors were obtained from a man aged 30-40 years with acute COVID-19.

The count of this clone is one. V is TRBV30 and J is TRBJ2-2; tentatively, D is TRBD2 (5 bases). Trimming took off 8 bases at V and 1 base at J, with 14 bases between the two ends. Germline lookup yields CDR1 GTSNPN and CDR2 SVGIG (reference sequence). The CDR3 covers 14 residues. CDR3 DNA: TGTGCCAGCCGACTGGCGGGGAACACCGGGGAGCTGTTTTTT. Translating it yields CASRLAGNTGELFF.

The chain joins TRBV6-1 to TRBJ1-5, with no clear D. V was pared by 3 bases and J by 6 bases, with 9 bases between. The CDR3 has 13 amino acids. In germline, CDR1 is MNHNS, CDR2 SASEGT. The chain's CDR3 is CASSEAGRQPQHF. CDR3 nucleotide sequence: TGTGCCAGCAGTGAGGCGGGCCGTCAGCCCCAGCATTTT.

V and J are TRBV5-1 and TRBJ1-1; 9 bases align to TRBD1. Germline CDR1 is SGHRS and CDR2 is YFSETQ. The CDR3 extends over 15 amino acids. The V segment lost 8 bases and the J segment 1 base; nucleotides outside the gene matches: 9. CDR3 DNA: TGCGCCAGTATTAAAACAGGGGGCGCGAACACTGAAGCTTTCTTT. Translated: CASIKTGGANTEAFF.

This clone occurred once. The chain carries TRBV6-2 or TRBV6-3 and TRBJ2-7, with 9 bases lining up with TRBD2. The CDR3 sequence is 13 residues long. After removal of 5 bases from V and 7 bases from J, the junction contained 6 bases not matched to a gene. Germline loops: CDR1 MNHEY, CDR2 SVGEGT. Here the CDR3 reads CASSRGRAGEQYV. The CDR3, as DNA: TGTGCCAGCAGTCGCGGGAGGGCCGGTGAGCAGTACGTC.

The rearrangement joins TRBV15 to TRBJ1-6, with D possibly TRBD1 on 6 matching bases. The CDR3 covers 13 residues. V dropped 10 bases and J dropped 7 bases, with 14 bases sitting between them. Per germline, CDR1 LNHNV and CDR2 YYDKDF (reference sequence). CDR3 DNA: TGTGCCAGCGGGGGGGCAGGCAATTCACCCCTCCACTTT. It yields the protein CASGGAGNSPLHF.

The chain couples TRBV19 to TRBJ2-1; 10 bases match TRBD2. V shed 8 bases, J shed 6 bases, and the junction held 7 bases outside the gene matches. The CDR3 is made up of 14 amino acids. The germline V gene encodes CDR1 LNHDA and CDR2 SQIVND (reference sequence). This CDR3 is CASLSGRASNEQFF. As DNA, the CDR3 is TGTGCCAGTTTAAGCGGGAGGGCGTCCAATGAGCAGTTCTTC.

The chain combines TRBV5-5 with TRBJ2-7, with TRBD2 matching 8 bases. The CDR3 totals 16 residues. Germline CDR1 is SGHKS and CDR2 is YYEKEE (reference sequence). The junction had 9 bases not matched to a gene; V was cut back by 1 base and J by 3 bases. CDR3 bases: TGTGCCAGCAGCTTGCAAGCGGGAGCACGACTCTACGAGCAGTACGTC. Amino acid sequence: CASSLQAGARLYEQYV.

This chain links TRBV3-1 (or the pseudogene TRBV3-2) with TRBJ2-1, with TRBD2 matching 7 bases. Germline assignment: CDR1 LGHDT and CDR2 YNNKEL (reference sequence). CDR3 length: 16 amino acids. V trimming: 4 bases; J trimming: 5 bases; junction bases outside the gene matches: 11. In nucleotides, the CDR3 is TGTGCCAGCAGCCCTCGCGGGAGTTATACTAACAATGAGCAGTTCTTC. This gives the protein CASSPRGSYTNNEQFF.

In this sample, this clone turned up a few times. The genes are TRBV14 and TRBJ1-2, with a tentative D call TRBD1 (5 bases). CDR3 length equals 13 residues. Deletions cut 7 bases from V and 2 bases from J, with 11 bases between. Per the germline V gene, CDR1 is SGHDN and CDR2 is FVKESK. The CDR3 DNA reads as TGTGCCAGCACCCCGACAGTGAACTATGGCTACACCTTC. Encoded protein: CASTPTVNYGYTF.

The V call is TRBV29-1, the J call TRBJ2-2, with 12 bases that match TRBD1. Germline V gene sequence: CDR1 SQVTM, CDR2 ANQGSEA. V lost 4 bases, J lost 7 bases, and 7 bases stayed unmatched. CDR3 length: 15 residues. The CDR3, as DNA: TGCAGCGTTGTGCGAGGGACAGGGGGCGACGGGGAGCTGTTTTTT. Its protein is CSVVRGTGGDGELFF.

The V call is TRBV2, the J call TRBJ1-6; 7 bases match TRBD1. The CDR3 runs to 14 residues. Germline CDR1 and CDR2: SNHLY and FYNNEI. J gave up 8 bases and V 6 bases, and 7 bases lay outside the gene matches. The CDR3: CASRVTGLDSPLHF. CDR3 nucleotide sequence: TGTGCCAGCAGAGTGACAGGGCTAGATTCACCCCTCCACTTT. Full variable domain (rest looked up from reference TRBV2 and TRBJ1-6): EPEVTQTPSHQVTQMGQEVILRCVPISNHLYFYWYRQILGQKVEFLVSFYNNEISEKSEIFDDQFSVERPDGSNFTLKIRSTKLEDSAMYFCASRVTGLDSPLHFGNGTRLTVT.

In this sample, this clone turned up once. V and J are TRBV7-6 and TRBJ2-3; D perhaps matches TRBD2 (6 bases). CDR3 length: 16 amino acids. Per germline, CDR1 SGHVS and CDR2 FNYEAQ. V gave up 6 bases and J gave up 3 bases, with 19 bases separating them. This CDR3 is CASSSSMTRGTDTQYF. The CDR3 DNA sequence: TGTGCCAGCAGTTCAAGCATGACTCGGGGGACAGATACGCAGTATTTT.

DNA of the CDR3: TGTGCCAGCTTGGGGGCAGGGGGTATGAGGACTGAAGCTTTCTTT. This encodes CASLGAGGMRTEAFF. The chain combines TRBV28 with TRBJ1-1, with TRBD1 matching 7 bases. The CDR3 runs 15 residues. The ends lost 8 bases at V and 5 bases at J; junction bases unmatched: 14. Per the germline V gene, CDR1 is MDHEN and CDR2 is SYDVKM.

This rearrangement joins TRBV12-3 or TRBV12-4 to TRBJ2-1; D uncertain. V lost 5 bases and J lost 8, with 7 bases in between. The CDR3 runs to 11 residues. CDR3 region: CASSRGYEQFF. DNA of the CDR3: TGTGCCAGCAGTAGAGGCTATGAGCAGTTCTTC.

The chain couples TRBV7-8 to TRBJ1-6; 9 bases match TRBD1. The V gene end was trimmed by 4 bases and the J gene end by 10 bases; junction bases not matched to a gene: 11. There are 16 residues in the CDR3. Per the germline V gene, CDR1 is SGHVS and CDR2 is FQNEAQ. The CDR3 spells CASSSPDRGVRSPLHF. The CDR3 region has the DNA TGTGCCAGCAGCTCCCCGGACAGGGGAGTGCGGTCACCCCTCCACTTT.

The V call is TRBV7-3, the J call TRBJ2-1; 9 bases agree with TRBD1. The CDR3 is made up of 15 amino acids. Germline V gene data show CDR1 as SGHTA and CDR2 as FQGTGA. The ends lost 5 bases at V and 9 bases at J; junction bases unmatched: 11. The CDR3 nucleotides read TGTGCCAGCAGCCTTCAAGGACAGGGGCAAGGTGAGCAGTTCTTC. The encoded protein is CASSLQGQGQGEQFF.

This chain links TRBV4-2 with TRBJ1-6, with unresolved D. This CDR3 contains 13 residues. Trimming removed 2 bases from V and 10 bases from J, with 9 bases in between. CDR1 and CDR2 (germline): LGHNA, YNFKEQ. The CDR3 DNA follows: TGTGCCAGCAGCCAATATACACGCTCACCCCTCCACTTT. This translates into CASSQYTRSPLHF.

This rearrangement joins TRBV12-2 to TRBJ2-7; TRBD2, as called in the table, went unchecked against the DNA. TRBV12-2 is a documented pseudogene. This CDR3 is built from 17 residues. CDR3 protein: CASRSPGERLAGGEQYV. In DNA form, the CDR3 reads TGTGCAAGTCGCTCCCCGGGAGAAAGGCTAGCGGGAGGGGAGCAGTACGTC.

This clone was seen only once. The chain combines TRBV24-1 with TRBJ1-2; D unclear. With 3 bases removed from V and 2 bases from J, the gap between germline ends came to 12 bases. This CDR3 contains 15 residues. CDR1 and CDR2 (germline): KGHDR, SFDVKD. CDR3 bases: TGTGCCACCAGTGATCCCGGTGGAGGGAACTATGGCTACACCTTC. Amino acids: CATSDPGGGNYGYTF.

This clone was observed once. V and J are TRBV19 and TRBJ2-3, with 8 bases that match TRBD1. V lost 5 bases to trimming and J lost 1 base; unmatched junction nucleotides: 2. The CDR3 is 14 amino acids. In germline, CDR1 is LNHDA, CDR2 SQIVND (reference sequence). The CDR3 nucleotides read TGTGCCAGTAGTGGACAGGGAGGCACAGATACGCAGTATTTT. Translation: CASSGQGGTDTQYF.

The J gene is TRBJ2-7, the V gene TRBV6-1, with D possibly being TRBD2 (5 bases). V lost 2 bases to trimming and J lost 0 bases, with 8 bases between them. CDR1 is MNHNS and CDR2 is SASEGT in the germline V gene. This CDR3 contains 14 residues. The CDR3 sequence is CASSELGSSYEQYV. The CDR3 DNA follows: TGTGCCAGCAGTGAATTGGGGAGCTCCTACGAGCAGTACGTC.

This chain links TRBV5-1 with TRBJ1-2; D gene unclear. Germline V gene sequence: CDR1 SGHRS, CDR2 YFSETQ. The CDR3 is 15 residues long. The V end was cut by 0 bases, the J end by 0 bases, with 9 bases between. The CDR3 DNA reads TGCGCCAGCAGCTTGGCAGTGTCAACTAACTATGGCTACACCTTC. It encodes CASSLAVSTNYGYTF.

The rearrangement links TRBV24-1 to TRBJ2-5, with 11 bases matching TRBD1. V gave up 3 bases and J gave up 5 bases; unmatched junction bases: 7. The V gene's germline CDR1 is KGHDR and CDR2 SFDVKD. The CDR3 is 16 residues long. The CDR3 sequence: CATSDEGTGGSETQYF. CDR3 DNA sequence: TGTGCCACCAGTGATGAGGGGACAGGGGGTTCGGAGACCCAGTACTTC.

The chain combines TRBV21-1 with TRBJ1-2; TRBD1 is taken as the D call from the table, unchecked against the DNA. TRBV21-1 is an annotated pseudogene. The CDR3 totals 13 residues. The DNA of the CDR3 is TGTGCCAGCAGCAAACACATGAACTATGGCTACACCTTC. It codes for CASSKHMNYGYTF.